These T cell receptor beta chains were read from a single sample in a study of blood T cell repertoires in COVID-19. Sequencing was performed with immunoSEQ multiplex PCR; in TCRdb, only in-frame clones are kept and a portion is missing. The data hold around 310,000 clones, with over 75% observed a single time. Sequenced: PBMCs or T cells enriched from blood (not recorded which). The receptors originated from a man aged 25-45 years who had recovered from COVID-19. CDR3s include the opening cysteine and the closing phenylalanine or tryptophan. Each record gives: V gene, D gene, clone size, J gene, CDR3 DNA, CDR3 protein. The D gene is left open where the match is weak. Rows may omit the clone size; those that give it use once, few, many or a size class.

TRBV10-1	TRBD2	once	TRBJ2-3	TGCGCCAGCAGTGCGGGACAAGCGGGGGGCCCGGTTACGCAGTATTTT	CASSAGQAGGPVTQYF
TRBV2	NA	once	TRBJ1-2	TGTGCCAGCAGCGCTCAACGGAACTATGGCTACACCTTC	CASSAQRNYGYTF
TRBV12-3/TRBV12-4	NA	once	TRBJ1-4	TGTGCCAGCAGTACAGGAGAAAAACTGTTTTTT	CASSTGEKLFF
TRBV2	NA	NA	TRBJ1-5	TGTGCCAGCAGTGAGTACACGGGGGGCAATCAGCCCCAGCATTTT	CASSEYTGGNQPQHF
TRBV5-4	NA	NA	TRBJ1-1	TGTGCCAGCAGCAAACAGGGAGTGGACACTGAAGCTTTCTTT	CASSKQGVDTEAFF
TRBV5-1	NA	NA	TRBJ2-5	TGCGCCAGCAGCTTGGGGGCTTCCCAAGAGACCCAGTACTTC	CASSLGASQETQYF
TRBV7-2	NA	NA	TRBJ1-2	TGTGCCAGCAGCTTAGCTGTGGGCCGTGGCTACACCTTC	CASSLAVGRGYTF
TRBV28	NA	NA	TRBJ1-6	TGTGCCAGCAGTTTAGGATTGGGCTTTCATTCACCCCTCCACTTT	CASSLGLGFHSPLHF
TRBV6-5	NA	once	TRBJ2-1	TGTGCCAGCAGTCGAGCGGTGAGCTCCTACAATGAGCAGTTCTTC	CASSRAVSSYNEQFF
TRBV30	TRBD2	NA	TRBJ2-7	TGTGCCTGGAGTGTCCTTAGCGGGGGGGCTGTCAACGAGCAGTACTTC	CAWSVLSGGAVNEQYF
TRBV3-1/TRBV3-2	TRBD2	NA	TRBJ2-4	TGTGCCAGCAGCCAAGGAGGCGGGGGGGCCAAAAACATTCAGTACTTC	CASSQGGGGAKNIQYF
TRBV25-1	TRBD1	NA	TRBJ1-6	TGTGCCAGCAGCTCGGGACAGGAGAGCTCCTATAATTCACCCCTCCACTTT	CASSSGQESSYNSPLHF
TRBV7-9	NA	NA	TRBJ1-3	TGTATGGGCCAGACTGGAAACACCATATATTTT	CMGQTGNTIYF
TRBV18	NA	NA	TRBJ2-7	TGTGCCAGCTCAGTTGCGGGGCCCTACGAGCAGTACTTC	CASSVAGPYEQYF
TRBV28	TRBD1	NA	TRBJ1-5	TGTGCCAGCAGTTTCCCGGACAGGGGGCCGGCACAGCCCCAGCATTTT	CASSFPDRGPAQPQHF
TRBV16	NA	NA	TRBJ1-5	TGTGCCAGCAGCCCTTATAGCAATCAGCCCCAGCATTTT	CASSPYSNQPQHF
TRBV6-4	TRBD1	NA	TRBJ1-4	TGTGCCAGCAGTGACTCGACCCAGACAGGGGTCATGGTGAAACTGTTTTTT	CASSDSTQTGVMVKLFF
TRBV27	TRBD2	NA	TRBJ2-7	TGTGCCAGCAGTCCGGGACTAGCCCAATACGAGCAGTACTTC	CASSPGLAQYEQYF
TRBV5-6	NA	NA	TRBJ1-1	TGTGCCAGCAGCTTGGCGGTAAACACTGAAGCTTTCTTT	CASSLAVNTEAFF
TRBV14	NA	NA	TRBJ2-2	TGTGCCAGCAGCCAAGATGTGGTACGGTTGAACACCGGGGAGCTGTTTTTT	CASSQDVVRLNTGELFF
TRBV5-1	TRBD1	NA	TRBJ2-5	TGCGCCAGCAGCTTTGGGACAGTTCAAGAGACCCAGTACTTC	CASSFGTVQETQYF
TRBV9	NA	NA	TRBJ1-5	TGTGCCAGCAGCGTAGAGGGGGGCAATCAGCCCCAGCATTTT	CASSVEGGNQPQHF
TRBV27	TRBD2	NA	TRBJ2-5	TGTGCCAGCAGTCCCATAGCGGGGGGGCGGGAGACCCAGTACTTC	CASSPIAGGRETQYF
TRBV12-3/TRBV12-4	NA	NA	TRBJ2-2	TGTGCCAGCAGTACAGGGAAGGCCGGGGAGCTGTTTTTT	CASSTGKAGELFF
TRBV5-6	NA	NA	TRBJ1-2	TGTGCCAGCCAACAGACAGCGACCCACTATGGCTACACCTTC	CASQQTATHYGYTF
TRBV9	TRBD1	NA	TRBJ1-6	TGTGCCAGCAGCGTTACAGGGGGCTTCGATTCACCCCTCCACTTT	CASSVTGGFDSPLHF
TRBV19	NA	NA	TRBJ2-2	TGTGCCAGTAATGACAGGTCGAACACCGGGGAGCTGTTTTTT	CASNDRSNTGELFF
TRBV20-1	NA	NA	TRBJ1-2	TGCAGCGCCCTTCACAGCCGTGGCTACACCTTC	CSALHSRGYTF
TRBV5-4	NA	NA	TRBJ2-3	TGTGCCAGCAGCCCGGAGGGGGGGTTTAGGGATACGCAGTATTTT	CASSPEGGFRDTQYF
TRBV27	NA	NA	TRBJ2-2	TGTGCCAGCAAAGGGGGGGCGGGGCAGGCTTACACCGGGGAGCTGTTTTTT	CASKGGAGQAYTGELFF
TRBV19	TRBD1	once	TRBJ1-3	TGTGCCAGTAGGGACAGGACCTCTGTTGGAAACACCATATATTTT	CASRDRTSVGNTIYF
TRBV30	TRBD1	NA	TRBJ1-1	TGTGCCTGGAGTGTAGGGACAGGGATGAACACTGAAGCTTTCTTT	CAWSVGTGMNTEAFF
TRBV27	NA	NA	TRBJ2-7	TGTGCCAGCAGTCCCCTGGGGGGCAGGGGGGCTTACGAGCAGTACTTC	CASSPLGGRGAYEQYF
TRBV27	NA	NA	TRBJ2-7	TGTGCCAGCAGTTTACGGCCACCGGGGTACGAGCAGTACTTC	CASSLRPPGYEQYF
TRBV5-4	TRBD1	NA	TRBJ1-1	TGTGCCAGCAGCGCGGACAGGGTGGCTGAAGCTTTCTTT	CASSADRVAEAFF
TRBV5-4	TRBD2	NA	TRBJ2-1	TGTGCCAGCAGCTTCCGACTAGCGGGGTACAATGAGCAGTTCTTC	CASSFRLAGYNEQFF
TRBV5-8	NA	NA	TRBJ1-5	TGTGCCAGCACCTCAGGGACATCTCAGCCCCAGCATTTT	CASTSGTSQPQHF
TRBV28	NA	NA	TRBJ2-7	TGTGCCAGCACCCCATGGTTAGTCTCGGACGAGCAGTACTTC	CASTPWLVSDEQYF
TRBV9	NA	NA	TRBJ1-6	TGTGCCAGCAGCGTAGCTCCGGCCTATAATTCACCCCTCCACTTT	CASSVAPAYNSPLHF
TRBV19	NA	NA	TRBJ1-4	TGTGCCAGTAGTATTGTAAGAGCCGAAAAACTGTTTTTT	CASSIVRAEKLFF
TRBV28	NA	NA	TRBJ1-6	TGTGCCAGCAGTCCGGGAACAGGGAGCTCCTATAATTCACCCCTCCACTTT	CASSPGTGSSYNSPLHF
TRBV7-8	TRBD1	NA	TRBJ1-5	TGTGCCAGCAGCGCGGGACAGTATAGCAATCAGCCCCAGCATTTT	CASSAGQYSNQPQHF
TRBV5-4	TRBD1	NA	TRBJ1-2	TGTGCCAGCAGCTTGGCAGGGGGCTATGGCTACACCTTC	CASSLAGGYGYTF
TRBV5-1	TRBD1	NA	TRBJ2-7	TGCGCCAGCAGCTTGGTGGGGACAGGGTTCTACGAGCAGTACTTC	CASSLVGTGFYEQYF
TRBV27	NA	NA	TRBJ2-1	TGTGCCAGCGCCTTCCGGGGGAATGAGCAGTTCTTC	CASAFRGNEQFF
TRBV30	NA	NA	TRBJ2-3	TGTGCCTGGAGGGGACTTCACAGCACAGATACGCAGTATTTT	CAWRGLHSTDTQYF
TRBV28	TRBD1	NA	TRBJ2-3	TGTGCCAGCAGTTTGGATACAGGGGAAGATACGCAGTATTTT	CASSLDTGEDTQYF